This T cell receptor beta chain was recorded in a study of T cell clones after liver transplantation. The repertoire was sequenced with immunoSEQ multiplex PCR; TCRdb's copy has only in-frame clones and lacks some. The data hold under 90,000 clones, with about 80% observed a single time. A remark on this clone: No antigen is known for it.

Per germline, CDR1 MGHRA and CDR2 YSYEKL. CDR3 length: 15 amino acids. Trimming cost V 6 bases and J 3 bases, with 14 bases left between them. Study results and caveats: In two subjects, few donor cells limited the measurable donor-reactive repertoire. Post-transplant time points were not standardized, so conclusions are preliminary.

V is TRBV4-1 and J is TRBJ1-4, with D perhaps TRBD1 (6 bases). The origin of this receptor is a human donor who received a liver transplant. Specimen: CD4+ T cells from blood, collected before liver transplant. DNA for the CDR3: TGCGCCAGCAGGTCATCAGGGGCTGCTAATGAAAAACTGTTTTTT. As protein: CASRSSGAANEKLFF.